Below, one TCR beta chain is given with its context. The antigen is unknown. Every subset had its genomic DNA shared out evenly among several immunoSEQ plates. Repertoires were generated with immunoSEQ multiplex PCR, while TCRdb's copy carries only in-frame clones and drops some. In the table there are about a million clones, around 75% of which are singletons. This specimen comes from a study of shared clonotypes between healthy human individuals. On the study more broadly: Each donor's CD8 memory used one plate, CD8 naive two, each CD4 subset three. Points from the study as a whole: Naive subsets generally exceeded memory subsets in estimated richness. Expectations were that clonotype sharing among donors would be affected by sequencing depth.

This TCR derives from a man aged 18 to 29 in good health. The sample consisted of memory CD4+ T cells sorted from blood. The sample's subset: CD45RA-negative fraction.

CDR3 protein: CASSYSDSGYTF. The CDR3 bases are TGTGCCAGCAGTTATTCGGACAGTGGCTACACCTTC. The rearrangement uses TRBV6-5 and TRBJ1-2; D may be TRBD1 (6 bases). The length of the CDR3 is 12 residues. The V end lost 3 bases, the J end lost 7 bases, and 9 bases lay between the germline ends. Germline V gene data show CDR1 as MNHEY and CDR2 as SVGAGI.